This TCR beta chain comes out of a study of blood T cell repertoires in COVID-19. Study context: Acute-phase and convalescent COVID-19 samples originated in the United States, Italy and Spain.

The CDR3 spans 13 residues. Germline assignment: CDR1 MNHEY and CDR2 SVGAGI. With 6 bases removed from V and 5 bases from J, the gap between germline ends came to 11 bases. Data came from immunoSEQ multiplex PCR; TCRdb stores just in-frame clones and leaves some out. In the table there are about half a million clones, approximately 85% of which are singletons. The sequenced sample was peripheral blood. The clonotype was recovered from a human donor in a cohort sampled during active COVID-19. The rearrangement joins TRBV6-5 to TRBJ1-5; maybe TRBD1 (5 bases). As DNA, the CDR3 is TGTGCCAGCAGCCCACTCAGGGATCAGCCCCAGCATTTT. Amino acids: CASSPLRDQPQHF.